The 6 T cell receptor beta chains in this list originate from one sample, sequenced in a study of blood T cell repertoires in COVID-19. Method: immunoSEQ multiplex PCR; TCRdb's copy keeps in-frame clones and lacks some. Altogether roughly 40,000 clones are present, 82% being singletons, with the ten largest covering over 13%. The sequencing sample was made of peripheral blood. The origin of the receptors is a human donor in a cohort sampled during active COVID-19.

V gene TRBV29-1 combines with J gene TRBJ2-4, with TRBD2 as a possible D gene (5 bases). The V gene's germline CDR1 is SQVTM and CDR2 ANQGSEA. With 7 bases removed from V and 8 bases from J, the gap between germline ends came to 12 bases. The CDR3 has 11 amino acids. CDR3 sequence reads: CSGEAEDIQYF. CDR3 in DNA: TGCAGCGGTGAGGCGGAGGACATTCAGTACTTC.

This clone has a handful of counts. The chain is built from TRBV28 and TRBJ1-1; no firm D call. Germline loops: CDR1 MDHEN, CDR2 SYDVKM. The CDR3 is 14 amino acids. Trimming shortened V by 3 bases and J by 8 bases, and 16 bases separated the two germline ends. The CDR3: CASSFFLEDLEAFF. The CDR3, as DNA: TGTGCCAGCAGTTTCTTTCTGGAGGATTTAGAAGCTTTCTTT.

The chain couples TRBV3-1 (or the pseudogene TRBV3-2) to TRBJ1-1, with 7 positions matching TRBD1. The trim removed 1 base at V and 4 bases at J, leaving 6 bases unmatched. The CDR3 length is 15 residues. Germline lookup yields CDR1 LGHDT and CDR2 YNNKEL (reference sequence). The CDR3 DNA follows: TGTGCCAGCAGCCAAGGGGAAGGGGGCAGCACTGAAGCTTTCTTT. This codes for CASSQGEGGSTEAFF.

The chain combines TRBV4-2 with TRBJ2-2, with TRBD2 matching over 7 bases. This CDR3 has 17 residues. Germline loops: CDR1 LGHNA, CDR2 YNFKEQ. Trimming removed 0 bases from V and 2 bases from J; junction bases left unmatched: 6. CDR3 sequence reads: CASSQDEASGNTGELFF. CDR3 DNA sequence: TGTGCCAGCAGCCAAGATGAGGCTAGCGGTAACACCGGGGAGCTGTTTTTT.

Here the CDR3 reads CASSRGQGNTDTQYF. The CDR3, as DNA: TGCGCCAGCAGCAGGGGACAGGGGAATACAGATACGCAGTATTTT. The rearrangement uses TRBV5-1 and TRBJ2-3; 10 nucleotides line up with TRBD1. This CDR3 contains 15 residues. Germline values: CDR1 SGHRS, CDR2 YFSETQ. The V segment lost 4 bases and the J segment 3 bases; nucleotides outside the gene matches: 5.

The count of this clone is one. The chain has TRBV18 and TRBJ2-2; 9 nucleotides line up with TRBD1. V lost 6 bases and J lost 4; bases outside the gene matches: 12. This CDR3 spans 17 amino acids. From germline, CDR1 is KGHSH and CDR2 LQKENI. The CDR3 reads CASSVNRGLSTTGELFF. The CDR3 DNA sequence: TGTGCCAGCTCCGTAAACAGGGGGCTTTCGACCACCGGGGAGCTGTTTTTT.